This paragraph covers one T cell receptor (beta chain) sequence. The naive CD8 population came from CD45RO-negative cells selected for CCR7, without terminally differentiated effector memory CD45RA+ cells. Every donor was a Caucasian adult from Nashville, Tennessee. The sample originates from a study of shared clonotypes between healthy human individuals. The CDR3 loop spans 20 amino acids. CDR1 is SGDLS, CDR2 YYNGEE, per germline. Losses at the gene ends were 4 bases for V and 4 bases for J; bases not matched to a gene: 18. TCRdb's copy holds only in-frame clones and misses some; the assay was immunoSEQ multiplex PCR. The sample comprises around 2,000,000 clones, 85% to 95% of which are singletons, and about 1.5% rests with the top ten.

The receptor comes from a man between 18 and 35 years old in good health. Some clones in this sample may be carry-over from other donors' samples. The specimen sequenced was naive CD8+ T cells from PBMCs. The chain is built from TRBV9 and TRBJ2-1; TRBD2 matches 12 bases. The CDR3 region is CASSTTDSLAGGLSYNEQFF. The CDR3 DNA reads as TGTGCCAGCAGCACCACGGACTCCCTAGCGGGAGGGTTGTCTTACAATGAGCAGTTCTTC.